A selection of T cell receptor beta chains follows, all from one sample in a study of T cells in Graves' hyperthyroidism and ophthalmopathy. Each CDR3 protein gets one entry after TCRdb re-called the multiplex PCR reads with MiXCR. Found here are approximately 410,000 distinct CDR3 sequences, 14% to 15% of them singletons; the top ten hold approximately 13%. Material for sequencing was blood. These receptors all stem from a man between 18 and 35 years old with Graves' ophthalmopathy. CDR3s include the opening cysteine and the closing phenylalanine or tryptophan. The D gene is left open where the match is weak. Size tells how often a clone was seen (once, few, many) or the class of an expanded clone, and some rows leave it out.

j_gene | d_gene | abundance | v_gene | CDR3aa | CDR3nt
TRBJ1-2 | - | many | TRBV6-1 | CASSYNREGGYTF | TGTGCCAGCAGTTATAACAGGGAGGGTGGCTACACCTTC
TRBJ2-3 | - | many | TRBV5-1 | CASSLATRRGDTQYF | TGCGCCAGCAGCTTGGCTACTAGGAGAGGAGATACGCAGTATTTT
TRBJ2-3 | - | many | TRBV11-2 | CASSPGGGTQYF | TGTGCCAGCAGCCCAGGCGGTGGGACGCAGTATTTT
TRBJ1-6 | TRBD1 | many | TRBV10-2 | CATTTGTANSPLHF | TGCGCCACCACCACCGGGACAGCCAATTCACCCCTCCACTTT
TRBJ1-5 | - | many | TRBV12-3/TRBV12-4 | CASSLAERSHQPQHF | TGTGCCAGCAGTTTAGCGGAAAGGTCCCATCAGCCCCAGCATTTT
TRBJ1-2 | - | many | TRBV6-1 | CASMSEDYGYTF | TGTGCCAGCATGTCAGAGGACTATGGCTACACCTTC
TRBJ1-5 | - | - | TRBV7-2 | CASSPSLVNQPQHF | TGTGCCAGCAGCCCTAGCCTAGTCAATCAGCCCCAGCATTTT
TRBJ2-7 | TRBD1 | many | TRBV6-1 | CASSSRQGWNEQYF | TGTGCCAGCAGTTCTCGACAGGGGTGGAACGAGCAGTACTTC
TRBJ2-7 | - | many | TRBV11-3 | CASSLTGTAIPEQYF | TGTGCCAGCAGCCTGACCGGGACCGCCATCCCGGAGCAGTACTTC
TRBJ2-7 | - | many | TRBV7-6 | CASSWLGSDSYEQYF | TGTGCCAGCAGCTGGCTTGGTAGTGACTCCTACGAGCAGTACTTC
TRBJ2-1 | TRBD1 | many | TRBV7-4 | CASSHLDRTYNNEQFF | TGTGCCAGCAGCCATTTGGACAGGACCTACAACAATGAGCAGTTCTTC
TRBJ2-3 | TRBD2 | - | TRBV4-1 | CASSQELGGGSDTQYF | TGCGCCAGCAGCCAAGAATTGGGGGGGGGGTCAGATACGCAGTATTTT
TRBJ2-5 | - | - | TRBV5-1 | CASSPGHRAQETQYF | TGCGCCAGCAGCCCGGGGCACAGGGCCCAAGAGACCCAGTACTTC
TRBJ1-5 | - | many | TRBV4-1 | CASRVRDNNQPQHF | TGCGCCAGCCGCGTCCGGGACAACAATCAGCCCCAGCATTTT
TRBJ2-5 | - | many | TRBV12-3/TRBV12-4 | CASSFSGRPRGRETQYF | TGTGCCAGCAGTTTCTCCGGACGTCCCCGAGGGCGAGAGACCCAGTACTTC
TRBJ1-6 | TRBD1 | few | TRBV7-9 | CASSLQQGGSSYNSPLHF | TGTGCCAGCAGCTTACAACAGGGGGGGAGCTCCTATAATTCACCCCTCCACTTT
TRBJ2-7 | TRBD1 | many | TRBV9 | CASSSVGQGLQYF | TGTGCCAGCAGTTCGGTGGGACAGGGGTTGCAGTACTTC